These 30 T cell receptor beta chains came from one sample sequenced in a study of high-grade serous ovarian cancer treatment subgroups. Produced via immunoSEQ multiplex PCR; TCRdb's table is partial and in-frame only. The table lists around 30,000 clones, roughly four fifths of them singletons. Tumor samples were obtained before definitive surgery or chemotherapy. Sequencing was performed on tumor tissue. Every receptor here comes from a human donor with high-grade serous ovarian cancer.

V gene TRBV5-1 combines with J gene TRBJ1-3; D gene ambiguous. This CDR3 has 14 amino acids. Trimming cost V 2 bases and J 4 bases, with 10 bases left between them. The V gene's germline CDR1 is SGHRS and CDR2 YFSETQ. This CDR3 is CASSFGGVGNTIYF. Here the CDR3 DNA reads TGCGCCAGCAGCTTTGGCGGGGTCGGAAACACCATATATTTT.

This chain connects TRBV5-4 to TRBJ1-4, with D unresolved. The germline V and J ends were trimmed by 2 bases and 2 bases, with 7 bases remaining between them. Germline V lookup: CDR1 SGHNT, CDR2 YYREEE (reference sequence). CDR3 length equals 14 residues. Here the CDR3 reads CASSLMGTNEKLFF. In DNA form, the CDR3 reads TGTGCCAGCAGCTTAATGGGGACTAATGAAAAACTGTTTTTT.

V is TRBV27 and J is TRBJ2-7; 13 bases are a match to TRBD2. CDR1 MNHEY and CDR2 SMNVEV come from the germline V gene (reference sequence). This CDR3 contains 14 residues. J gave up 3 bases and V 4 bases, and 0 bases lay outside the gene matches. The chain's CDR3 is CASSWTSGSYEQYF. The CDR3 DNA follows: TGTGCCAGCAGTTGGACTAGCGGGAGCTACGAGCAGTACTTC.

The chain links TRBV5-1 to TRBJ1-1; TRBD1 is a possible D gene (5 bases). The CDR3 length is 13 residues. V lost 5 bases and J 4 bases, leaving 12 bases between the germline ends. Per germline, CDR1 SGHRS and CDR2 YFSETQ. The CDR3 region is CASSAGTRTEAFF. As DNA, the CDR3 is TGCGCCAGCAGTGCAGGGACGCGCACTGAAGCTTTCTTT.

This chain connects TRBV10-1 to TRBJ2-1, with TRBD2 matching over 11 bases. Germline trimming cut 0 bases from V and 7 bases from J; bases unmatched to any gene: 2. This CDR3 region has 15 residues. The germline gives CDR1 WNHNN, CDR2 SYGVQD (reference sequence). The CDR3 DNA sequence: TGCGCCAGCAGTGAGTCACTAGCGGGAGTGAATGAGCAGTTCTTC. This encodes CASSESLAGVNEQFF.

The chain's CDR3 is CASSVALANEQFF. The CDR3 nucleotides read TGTGCCAGCAGTGTCGCGCTAGCCAATGAGCAGTTCTTC. The rearrangement links TRBV6-4 to TRBJ2-1; perhaps TRBD2 as D (5 bases). The CDR3 covers 13 residues. V shed 4 bases and J shed 6 bases, with 10 bases lying between them. CDR1 and CDR2 (germline): MRHNA, SNTAGT.

The chain couples TRBV13 to TRBJ2-1; no clear D gene. CDR3 size: 15 residues. Germline V gene data show CDR1 as PRHDT and CDR2 as FYEKMQ (reference sequence). V lost 1 base to trimming and J lost 2 bases, with 9 bases between them. CDR3 in amino acids: CASSLVLGTYNEQFF. Written as DNA, the CDR3 is TGTGCCAGCAGCTTAGTCCTGGGGACCTACAATGAGCAGTTCTTC.

This clone has a single count. This sequence joins TRBV19 and TRBJ2-7; TRBD1 might be the D (7 bases). Germline CDR1 is LNHDA and CDR2 is SQIVND (reference sequence). V lost 1 base and J lost 2, with 12 bases in between. The CDR3 is 15 residues long. The CDR3 bases are TGTGCCAGTAGTATAGGACAGGGAGGAGCCTACGAGCAGTACTTC. Protein: CASSIGQGGAYEQYF. The whole variable domain, remainder taken from reference TRBV19 and TRBJ2-7, is DGGITQSPKYLFRKEGQNVTLSCEQNLNHDAMYWYRQDPGQGLRLIYYSQIVNDFQKGDIAEGYSVSREKKESFPLTVTSAQKNPTAFYLCASSIGQGGAYEQYFGPGTRLTVT.

The chain is built from TRBV7-8 and TRBJ1-1; a weak D match, TRBD1 (6 bases). The CDR3 is 14 residues long. V lost 3 bases and J 8 bases, leaving 16 bases between the germline ends. Germline V gene lookup returns CDR1 SGHVS and CDR2 FQNEAQ. CDR3 region: CASSLGGAGLEAFF. The CDR3 bases are TGTGCCAGCAGCTTGGGGGGGGCAGGGCTCGAAGCTTTCTTT.

This rearrangement joins TRBV7-3 to TRBJ2-2; D ambiguous. V lost 5 bases, J lost 6 bases, and 13 bases lay in between. This CDR3 region has 14 residues. CDR1 is SGHTA, CDR2 FQGTGA, per germline. For the CDR3, the DNA is TGTGCCAGCAGCCGACTCCCTGGCGCCGGGGAGCTGTTTTTT. The encoded protein is CASSRLPGAGELFF. Looking up the rest from reference TRBV7-3 and TRBJ2-2 gives the full variable domain: GAGVSQTPSNKVTEKGKYVELRCDPISGHTALYWYRQSLGQGPEFLIYFQGTGAADDSGLPNDRFFAVRPEGSVSTLKIQRTERGDSAVYLCASSRLPGAGELFFGEGSRLTVL.

The chain has TRBV5-1 and TRBJ2-7, with D possibly being TRBD1 (5 bases). V was pared by 4 bases and J by 4 bases, with 15 bases between. CDR1 and CDR2 from the germline V gene are SGHRS and YFSETQ. There are 14 residues in the CDR3. This chain's CDR3 is CASSLALQGYEQYF. In DNA, the CDR3 is TGCGCCAGCAGCCTCGCCTTGCAGGGTTACGAGCAGTACTTC.

The chain carries TRBV7-9 and TRBJ1-3; TRBD1 is a possible D gene (6 bases). This CDR3 has 17 amino acids. The germline V gene encodes CDR1 SEHNR and CDR2 FQNEAQ (reference sequence). V lost 5 bases and J lost 3, with 20 bases in between. The CDR3 spells CASSPRGNRESGNTIYF. The CDR3 nucleotides are TGTGCCAGCAGCCCGAGAGGGAACAGGGAAAGTGGAAACACCATATATTTT.

This clone was seen only once. The rearrangement joins TRBV30 to TRBJ2-3; 10 bases fit TRBD2. The germline gives CDR1 GTSNPN, CDR2 SVGIG (reference sequence). V gave up 3 bases and J gave up 4 bases; unmatched junction bases: 7. The CDR3 has 15 amino acids. The CDR3 DNA reads as TGTGCCTGGAGCTCTAGCGGGAGAGGGCCAGATACGCAGTATTTT. Translating gives CAWSSSGRGPDTQYF.

This chain links TRBV27 with TRBJ2-7, with D uncertain. V lost 4 bases and J 2 bases, leaving 15 bases between the germline ends. CDR1 is MNHEY, CDR2 SMNVEV, per germline (reference sequence). This CDR3 spans 15 amino acids. CDR3 nucleotides: TGTGCCAGCAGTTCCTCTGGTAGACGGACCTACGAGCAGTACTTC. Its translation is CASSSSGRRTYEQYF.

J is TRBJ2-5 and V is TRBV7-9; 7 bases map to TRBD2. Germline loops: CDR1 SEHNR, CDR2 FQNEAQ (reference sequence). V shed 3 bases, J shed 7 bases, and the junction held 5 bases outside the gene matches. The CDR3 contains 13 residues. CDR3: CASSFEGRGTQYF. The CDR3 nucleotides are TGTGCCAGCAGCTTCGAGGGGAGGGGGACCCAGTACTTC.

The genes are TRBV4-1 and TRBJ2-1; D remains unclear. The CDR3 consists of 18 residues. V was shortened by 0 bases and J by 0 bases, with 15 bases between the two germline ends. Germline loops: CDR1 MGHRA, CDR2 YSYEKL. CDR3 region: CASSQDLLTLSSYNEQFF. CDR3 coding DNA: TGCGCCAGCAGCCAAGATCTTCTGACTCTGAGCTCCTACAATGAGCAGTTCTTC.

The chain links TRBV6-5 to TRBJ2-5, with TRBD1 identical over 8 bases. The CDR3 is made up of 15 amino acids. V was clipped by 0 bases and J by 2 bases; unmatched bases: 2. Germline V gene sequence: CDR1 MNHEY, CDR2 SVGAGI. The CDR3 reads CASSYSNRGQETQYF. The CDR3 DNA sequence: TGTGCCAGCAGTTACTCCAACAGGGGGCAAGAGACCCAGTACTTC.

The gene calls are TRBV2 and TRBJ1-5; D remains unclear. Trimming left V 7 bases short and J 2 bases short, with 9 bases between. The CDR3 is 13 residues long. Per germline, CDR1 SNHLY and CDR2 FYNNEI. Here the CDR3 reads CASTSMGNQPQHF. CDR3 in DNA: TGTGCCAGCACCTCCATGGGCAATCAGCCCCAGCATTTT.

This chain joins TRBV5-1 and TRBJ1-1; the D gene is possibly TRBD1 (6 bases). CDR1 and CDR2 (germline): SGHRS, YFSETQ. The CDR3 loop spans 12 amino acids. V lost 0 bases and J 10 bases, leaving 10 bases between the germline ends. CDR3 DNA: TGCGCCAGCAGCTTGGAACAGGGCAGAGCTTTCTTT. The encoded protein is CASSLEQGRAFF.

The chain employs TRBV28 and TRBJ1-1; no reliable D call. Germline-derived CDR1 and CDR2 are MDHEN and SYDVKM. Trimming stripped 7 bases from V and 1 base from J, with 4 bases between. This CDR3 is 11 amino acids long. The CDR3 loop is CASNGNTEAFF. In nucleotides, the CDR3 is TGTGCCAGCAACGGGAACACTGAAGCTTTCTTT.

This chain links TRBV7-2 with TRBJ2-7; D gene uncertain. V lost 3 bases to trimming and J lost 1 base, with 13 bases between them. The CDR3 has 15 amino acids. Germline V gives CDR1 SGHTA, CDR2 FQGNSA. The CDR3 sequence: CASSLVPRRSYEQYF. CDR3 DNA: TGTGCCAGCAGCTTGGTTCCCCGCCGATCCTACGAGCAGTACTTC.

The chain is built from TRBV14 and TRBJ2-7; D not resolved. The CDR3 runs to 11 residues. Germline V gene data show CDR1 as SGHDN and CDR2 as FVKESK. Trimming stripped 5 bases from V and 4 bases from J, with 6 bases between. CDR3 amino acids: CASSSSYEQYF. CDR3 DNA: TGTGCCAGCAGCTCGAGTTACGAGCAGTACTTC.

The chain is built from TRBV27 and TRBJ2-7; D may be TRBD1 or TRBD2 (6 bases each). In germline, CDR1 is MNHEY, CDR2 SMNVEV (reference sequence). Deletions cut 11 bases from V and 5 bases from J, with 10 bases between. The CDR3 has 10 residues. The CDR3 region is CAAGGHEQYF. In DNA, the CDR3 is TGTGCCGCCGGGGGCCACGAGCAGTACTTC.

V and J are TRBV6-5 and TRBJ2-5, with D unclear. Germline V lookup: CDR1 MNHEY, CDR2 SVGAGI. V gave up 0 bases and J gave up 9 bases, with 5 bases separating them. This CDR3 region has 11 residues. The CDR3 reads CASSYSWPQYF. The CDR3 DNA reads TGTGCCAGCAGTTACTCCTGGCCCCAGTACTTC.

This clone was counted between two and nine times. The chain uses TRBV7-3 and TRBJ2-2; D remains unclear. The V gene lost 2 bases and the J gene lost 7 bases, with 8 bases spanning the gap. The CDR3 sequence is 13 residues long. Germline CDR1 is SGHTA and CDR2 is FQGTGA. The CDR3 bases are TGTGCCAGCAGCTTAGCTGAGTACGGGGAGCTGTTTTTT. Its protein is CASSLAEYGELFF.

The chain couples TRBV7-2 to TRBJ2-5; D may correspond to TRBD1 or TRBD2 (5 bases each). Trimming shortened V by 1 base and J by 5 bases, and 17 bases separated the two germline ends. Germline V gene lookup returns CDR1 SGHTA and CDR2 FQGNSA. CDR3 length: 16 amino acids. For the CDR3, the DNA is TGTGCCAGCAGCTTAGGTGGGGGTGCACTCCGTGAGACCCAGTACTTC. This sequence encodes CASSLGGGALRETQYF.

The V gene is TRBV4-2, the J gene TRBJ2-7; 8 positions match TRBD2. CDR1 is LGHNA, CDR2 YNFKEQ, per germline. CDR3 size: 15 residues. With V trimmed by 3 bases and J by 2 bases, 6 bases remained unmatched. The CDR3 reads CASSQTSARTYEQYF. CDR3 in DNA: TGTGCCAGCAGCCAGACTAGCGCGAGAACCTACGAGCAGTACTTC.

This chain connects TRBV11-3 to TRBJ2-7; 7 bases match TRBD1. V was pared by 5 bases and J by 2 bases, with 3 bases of the junction left unmatched. Germline CDR1 is SGHNT and CDR2 is YENEEA. This CDR3 has 13 amino acids. As DNA, the CDR3 is TGTGCCAGCAGCGCAACAGGGGCCTACGAGCAGTACTTC. Its protein is CASSATGAYEQYF.

This clone showed up just once. The V and J genes are TRBV11-3 and TRBJ2-3, with D tentatively TRBD2 (5 bases). CDR3 length: 15 amino acids. The germline gives CDR1 SGHNT, CDR2 YENEEA. The V and J ends lost 5 bases and 2 bases respectively, with 14 bases between them. In DNA form, the CDR3 reads TGTGCCAGCAGCCCAGACGGACTCGACACAGATACGCAGTATTTT. It codes for CASSPDGLDTDTQYF.

The CDR3 DNA reads TGTGCCAGCAGGAACCGCGCCGGGTCCATGAACACTGAAGCTTTCTTT. Encoded protein: CASRNRAGSMNTEAFF. The chain carries TRBV2 and TRBJ1-1; D not resolved. Per the germline V gene, CDR1 is SNHLY and CDR2 is FYNNEI. This CDR3 is 16 amino acids long. V lost 6 bases and J 0 bases, leaving 17 bases between the germline ends.